Shown below are 28 T cell receptor beta chains from a single sample sequenced in a study of shared clonotypes between healthy human individuals. Assay used: immunoSEQ multiplex PCR; TCRdb lists only in-frame clones, some missing. Of around 340,000 clones in the sample, more than 60% were seen once. Sequences were obtained from memory CD4+ T cells sorted from blood. Subset of the sample: CD45RA-negative fraction. These receptors originate from a man aged 30-40 years in good health.

This clone was observed a handful of times. The V gene is TRBV5-6, the J gene TRBJ1-1; maybe TRBD1 (5 bases). V gave up 4 bases and J gave up 5 bases, with 15 bases separating them. The CDR3 spans 14 residues. Germline V gene lookup returns CDR1 SGHDT and CDR2 YYEEEE. CDR3 sequence: CASSPNVGGTEAFF. DNA for the CDR3: TGTGCCAGCAGCCCCAACGTGGGGGGGACTGAAGCTTTCTTT. The entire variable domain, with the rest obtained from reference TRBV5-6 and TRBJ1-1, is as follows: DAGVTQSPTHLIKTRGQQVTLRCSPKSGHDTVSWYQQALGQGPQFIFQYYEEEERQRGNFPDRFSGHQFPNYSSELNVNALLLGDSALYLCASSPNVGGTEAFFGQGTRLTVV.

The rearrangement links TRBV5-1 to TRBJ1-4; D might be TRBD1 (5 bases). The CDR3 has 15 amino acids. V lost 2 bases and J 4 bases, leaving 12 bases between the germline ends. Germline values: CDR1 SGHRS, CDR2 YFSETQ. The CDR3 reads CASSFRDGFNEKLFF. CDR3 DNA: TGCGCCAGCAGCTTTCGGGACGGATTTAATGAAAAACTGTTTTTT.

This clone was found a few times. The chain has TRBV6-1 and TRBJ1-2; maybe TRBD1 (6 bases). The length of the CDR3 is 14 residues. The germline gives CDR1 MNHNS, CDR2 SASEGT. V lost 3 bases and J 2 bases, leaving 10 bases between the germline ends. The CDR3 nucleotides read TGTGCCAGCAGTGAGACAGGCCTCAACTATGGCTACACCTTC. This translates into CASSETGLNYGYTF.

The V call is TRBV2, the J call TRBJ2-1, with 7 bases identical to TRBD2. Germline CDR1 SNHLY, CDR2 FYNNEI. The CDR3 has 13 amino acids. V lost 2 bases to trimming and J lost 13 bases; unmatched junction nucleotides: 8. This chain's CDR3 is CASSELADSSQFF. The CDR3 DNA is TGTGCCAGCAGTGAACTAGCGGACTCAAGTCAGTTCTTC. Looking up the rest from reference TRBV2 and TRBJ2-1 gives the full variable domain: EPEVTQTPSHQVTQMGQEVILRCVPISNHLYFYWYRQILGQKVEFLVSFYNNEISEKSEIFDDQFSVERPDGSNFTLKIRSTKLEDSAMYFCASSELADSSQFFGPGTRLTVL.

The count of this clone is one. The rearrangement uses TRBV11-3 and TRBJ2-5, with D possibly TRBD2 on 6 matching bases. Germline loops: CDR1 SGHNT, CDR2 YENEEA. The length of the CDR3 is 13 residues. The germline V and J ends were trimmed by 6 bases and 4 bases, with 12 bases remaining between them. In DNA, the CDR3 is TGTGCCAGCAGTCTCGGGGAGGCAGAGACCCAGTACTTC. This translates into CASSLGEAETQYF.

This sequence joins TRBV11-3 and TRBJ2-1; TRBD2 matches 8 bases. CDR1 and CDR2 (germline): SGHNT, YENEEA. V was pared by 8 bases and J by 3 bases, with 3 bases of the junction left unmatched. This CDR3 is built from 13 residues. The CDR3 loop is CASASGGYNEQFF. CDR3 nucleotides: TGTGCCAGCGCAAGCGGGGGCTACAATGAGCAGTTCTTC.

This rearrangement joins TRBV6-1 to TRBJ1-1; D is perhaps TRBD1 (6 bases). The CDR3 totals 16 residues. V dropped 4 bases and J dropped 5 bases, with 20 bases sitting between them. CDR1 is MNHNS and CDR2 is SASEGT in the germline V gene. CDR3 nucleotide sequence: TGTGCCAGCAGTGTATTGAGGGCAGGGGCTAGGACTGAAGCTTTCTTT. This codes for CASSVLRAGARTEAFF.

The CDR3 here is CASSLLTANYEQYF. The CDR3 nucleotides read TGTGCCAGCAGTTTATTAACAGCTAACTACGAGCAGTACTTC. The chain carries TRBV28 and TRBJ2-7; D is ambiguous. This CDR3 contains 14 residues. Looked up from germline, CDR1 is MDHEN and CDR2 is SYDVKM. Trimming took off 1 base at V and 3 bases at J, with 10 bases between the two ends.

The J gene is TRBJ2-1, the V gene TRBV18; D is ambiguous. Trimming left V 2 bases short and J 5 bases short, with 7 bases between. Germline V lookup: CDR1 KGHSH, CDR2 LQKENI. CDR3 length equals 13 residues. As DNA, the CDR3 is TGTGCCAGCTCACCATCCGGAGACAATGAGCAGTTCTTC. This sequence encodes CASSPSGDNEQFF.

This clone has a single count. V gene TRBV14 combines with J gene TRBJ2-2, with D possibly matching TRBD2 (5 bases). The CDR3 has 14 residues. Deletions cut 4 bases from V and 6 bases from J, with 12 bases between. Germline V gene lookup returns CDR1 SGHDN and CDR2 FVKESK. The DNA for the CDR3 is TGTGCCAGCAGCCCCAACCGGGGAGCCGGGGAGCTGTTTTTT. It encodes CASSPNRGAGELFF.

The V call is TRBV10-1, the J call TRBJ2-1, with TRBD2 identical over 10 bases. The CDR3 covers 16 residues. J gave up 4 bases and V 4 bases, and 7 bases lay outside the gene matches. From germline, CDR1 is WNHNN and CDR2 SYGVQD (reference sequence). The CDR3 nucleotides are TGCGCCAGCAGTGCCCCCGGGACTAGCGCTTACAATGAGCAGTTCTTC. Protein sequence: CASSAPGTSAYNEQFF.

The V gene is TRBV9, the J gene TRBJ2-2, with a tentative D call TRBD2 (5 bases). This CDR3 is 16 amino acids long. V was cut by 0 bases and J by 4 bases, with 13 bases left in between. Germline assignment: CDR1 SGDLS and CDR2 YYNGEE. This CDR3 is CASSVGAETTTGELFF. CDR3 in DNA: TGTGCCAGCAGCGTAGGAGCGGAAACGACCACCGGGGAGCTGTTTTTT. Supplemented by reference TRBV9 and TRBJ2-2, the full variable domain reads DSGVTQTPKHLITATGQRVTLRCSPRSGDLSVYWYQQSLDQGLQFLIQYYNGEERAKGNILERFSAQQFPDLHSELNLSSLELGDSALYFCASSVGAETTTGELFFGEGSRLTVL.

This clone has only a few counts. This rearrangement joins TRBV28 to TRBJ2-5; D not resolved. Germline CDR1 is MDHEN and CDR2 is SYDVKM. The CDR3 extends over 14 amino acids. Trimming left V 3 bases short and J 10 bases short, with 18 bases between. CDR3 DNA sequence: TGTGCCAGCAGTTTTACCACTAACAAAGGTAACCAGTACTTC. This codes for CASSFTTNKGNQYF. The variable domain in full, completed from reference TRBV28 and TRBJ2-5, reads DVKVTQSSRYLVKRTGEKVFLECVQDMDHENMFWYRQDPGLGLRLIYFSYDVKMKEKGDIPEGYSVSREKKERFSLILESASTNQTSMYLCASSFTTNKGNQYFGPGTRLLVL.

This chain uses TRBV5-1 with TRBJ2-2, with D perhaps TRBD1 (6 bases). Trimming cost V 0 bases and J 5 bases, with 11 bases left between them. CDR3 length equals 15 residues. In germline, CDR1 is SGHRS, CDR2 YFSETQ. Here the CDR3 reads CASSLEQGATGELFF. For the CDR3, the DNA is TGCGCCAGCAGCTTGGAACAGGGAGCGACCGGGGAGCTGTTTTTT.

The chain has TRBV5-3 and TRBJ2-4; TRBD2 matches 9 bases. TRBV5-3 is filed as an ORF, its function uncertain. This CDR3 contains 18 residues. J lost 0 bases, V lost 0 bases, and 7 bases had no gene match. The CDR3 region has the DNA TGTGCCAGAAGCTTGGGTTTAGCGGGGGACCTAGCCAAAAACATTCAGTACTTC. It translates to CARSLGLAGDLAKNIQYF.

The chain employs TRBV28 and TRBJ1-5, with TRBD1 as a possible D gene (6 bases). The V end was cut by 6 bases, the J end by 4 bases, with 13 bases between. CDR1 is MDHEN, CDR2 SYDVKM, per germline. This CDR3 is 14 amino acids long. CDR3 nucleotide sequence: TGTGCCAGCAGACGCGAGGGGGGAAATCAGCCCCAGCATTTT. Protein product: CASRREGGNQPQHF.

The rearrangement uses TRBV7-2 and TRBJ1-1; D is ambiguous. Trimming pared 2 bases from V and 1 base from J, leaving 11 bases between. The germline CDR1 and CDR2 sequences are SGHTA and FQGNSA. The CDR3 is 15 amino acids. The CDR3 loop is CASSLTLVANTEAFF. The DNA of the CDR3 is TGTGCCAGCAGCTTAACATTAGTAGCGAACACTGAAGCTTTCTTT.

This rearrangement joins TRBV7-6 to TRBJ2-3; D call uncertain. Trimming stripped 5 bases from V and 2 bases from J, with 8 bases between. There are 13 residues in the CDR3. Germline CDR1 SGHVS, CDR2 FNYEAQ. For the CDR3, the DNA is TGTGCCAGCAGCCCTCGGCTCACAGATACGCAGTATTTT. Amino acids: CASSPRLTDTQYF.

The V call is TRBV10-3, the J call TRBJ2-3, with 8 bases lining up with TRBD2. The germline CDR1 and CDR2 sequences are ENHRY and SYGVKD. This CDR3 is built from 15 residues. The V segment lost 8 bases and the J segment 0 bases; nucleotides outside the gene matches: 7. The CDR3 loop is CAISSGYASTDTQYF. The CDR3 nucleotides are TGTGCCATCTCTAGCGGGTATGCTAGCACAGATACGCAGTATTTT.

This chain joins TRBV15 and TRBJ2-1, with D uncertain. Trimming removed 3 bases from V and 6 bases from J, with 6 bases in between. CDR1 LNHNV and CDR2 YYDKDF come from the germline V gene (reference sequence). This CDR3 region has 12 residues. CDR3 DNA: TGTGCCACCAGCAGCTACAGCAATGAGCAGTTCTTC. Translation gives CATSSYSNEQFF.

The V call is TRBV6-1, the J call TRBJ1-4; D unclear. CDR3 size: 13 residues. Germline assignment: CDR1 MNHNS and CDR2 SASEGT. The V end lost 0 bases, the J end lost 8 bases, and 7 bases lay between the germline ends. This CDR3 is CASSEARKEKLFF. The CDR3 coding sequence is TGTGCCAGCAGTGAAGCTCGGAAGGAAAAACTGTTTTTT.

This sequence joins TRBV11-2 and TRBJ1-1, with 7 nucleotides matching TRBD1. This CDR3 has 15 residues. From germline, CDR1 is SGHAT and CDR2 FQNNGV. Trimming removed 5 bases from V and 1 base from J; junction bases left unmatched: 7. The DNA of the CDR3 is TGTGCCAGCAGCCCGAAGACAGGGAGGAACACTGAAGCTTTCTTT. Amino acid sequence: CASSPKTGRNTEAFF. Full variable domain (rest looked up from reference TRBV11-2 and TRBJ1-1): EAGVAQSPRYKIIEKRQSVAFWCNPISGHATLYWYQQILGQGPKLLIQFQNNGVVDDSQLPKDRFSAERLKGVDSTLKIQPAKLEDSAVYLCASSPKTGRNTEAFFGQGTRLTVV.

The rearrangement links TRBV11-2 to TRBJ1-1; 9 bases agree with TRBD1. The CDR3 covers 14 residues. V was pared by 5 bases and J by 5 bases, with 6 bases of the junction left unmatched. Looked up from germline, CDR1 is SGHAT and CDR2 is FQNNGV. The CDR3: CASSRPGQGTEAFF. The CDR3 bases are TGTGCCAGCAGCCGGCCGGGACAGGGTACTGAAGCTTTCTTT.

Note on this clone: Other nucleotide sequences from this sample produce the same CDR3. This sequence joins TRBV18 and TRBJ2-3; D uncertain. The ends were cut back, 0 bases at V and 1 base at J, with 5 bases in the middle. This CDR3 has 14 residues. CDR1 and CDR2 from the germline V gene are KGHSH and LQKENI. The CDR3: CASSPPTRTDTQYF. DNA of the CDR3: TGTGCCAGCTCACCACCGACCCGCACAGATACGCAGTATTTT.

J is TRBJ1-1 and V is TRBV18, with 7 bases fitting TRBD1. This CDR3 region has 15 residues. The junction had 5 bases not matched to a gene; V was cut back by 1 base and J by 3 bases. Germline loops: CDR1 KGHSH, CDR2 LQKENI. The CDR3 region is CASSPRLTGDTEAFF. The CDR3 DNA is TGTGCCAGCTCACCACGCCTCACAGGGGACACTGAAGCTTTCTTT. The complete variable domain, with remaining parts taken from reference TRBV18 and TRBJ1-1, reads NAGVMQNPRHLVRRRGQEARLRCSPMKGHSHVYWYRQLPEEGLKFMVYLQKENIIDESGMPKERFSAEFPKEGPSILRIQQVVRGDSAAYFCASSPRLTGDTEAFFGQGTRLTVV.

This chain links TRBV9 with TRBJ2-7; 9 bases agree with TRBD1. J gave up 4 bases and V 3 bases, and 5 bases lay outside the gene matches. The CDR3 is 14 amino acids. Germline-derived CDR1 and CDR2 are SGDLS and YYNGEE. The CDR3 region is CASSAQGAAYEQYF. For the CDR3, the DNA is TGTGCCAGCAGCGCACAGGGGGCAGCTTACGAGCAGTACTTC.

The V and J genes are TRBV6-1 and TRBJ1-5; no clear D. Trimming cost V 7 bases and J 6 bases, with 10 bases left between them. Germline V gene sequence: CDR1 MNHNS, CDR2 SASEGT. The length of the CDR3 is 12 residues. CDR3 DNA: TGTGCCAGCAAACCATTGTTTCAGCCCCAGCATTTT. Residues: CASKPLFQPQHF.

This chain uses TRBV29-1 with TRBJ2-7, with TRBD1 identical over 10 bases. The CDR3 is made up of 14 amino acids. J lost 2 bases, V lost 5 bases, and 6 bases had no gene match. Germline CDR1 SQVTM, CDR2 ANQGSEA. The CDR3 here is CSVLSGQGAYEQYF. For the CDR3, the DNA is TGCAGCGTTTTATCAGGACAGGGGGCCTACGAGCAGTACTTC.